This paragraph covers one T cell receptor beta chain sequence. Its antigen is unidentified. Treatment specified: oral pan-JAK inhibitor, 5-10 mg twice daily. Patients with alopecia areata provided lesional scalp punch biopsies as well as peripheral blood. This sample was taken from a study of CD8+ T cells in alopecia areata. Study-level information: Those patients who were treated received oral tofacitinib, which was given at 5 to 10 mg twice daily for moderate-to-severe alopecia areata. Study findings and constraints: Normal-skin resident alphabeta T cells also appear among scalp sample sequences. Tofacitinib delivered significant drops in scalp clonality and in expanded CD8+ clones among the top 100.

The CDR3 covers 16 residues. The trim removed 4 bases at V and 4 bases at J, leaving 10 bases unmatched. Germline-derived CDR1 and CDR2 are MNHNS and SASEGT. Reverse transcribed after extraction, RNA yielded cDNA as the sequencing template. TCRdb's copy holds only in-frame clones and misses some; the assay was immunoSEQ multiplex PCR. The sample holds hundreds of thousands of clones, roughly 63% seen once. The rearrangement joins TRBV6-1 to TRBJ2-5, with 9 positions matching TRBD2. Sequenced material: CD4+ T cells sorted from blood, taken around week 54, from a patient treated with tofacitinib. This clonotype was obtained from a human donor with alopecia areata. DNA for the CDR3: TGTGCCAGCAGTGGGAGCGGGGGGCGCTTCGGAGAGACCCAGTACTTC. Translating it yields CASSGSGGRFGETQYF.